The rows below give T cell receptor beta chains drawn from one sample of a study of OX40 agonist ivuxolimab in advanced cancers. Measured with immunoSEQ multiplex PCR; TCRdb has only the in-frame clones, and not every one. The sample has about 50,000 clones; about 87% are singletons. The input for sequencing was CD4+ or CD8+ T cells sorted from blood, taken in a trial of the OX40 agonist ivuxolimab. The receptors come from an adult with an advanced solid tumor such as melanoma, head and neck, liver or kidney cancer. CDR3s include the opening cysteine and the closing phenylalanine or tryptophan. The order of the fields is D gene, J gene, clone size, V gene, CDR3 length, CDR3 DNA, CDR3 protein. The D gene is left open where the match is weak. The size field is filled for only some rows; it gives once, few, many or a size class.

D gene: NA
J gene: TRBJ2-5
clone size: NA
V gene: TRBV7-9
CDR3 length: 15
CDR3 DNA: TGTGCCAGCAGGTTAGCTGAACAGGGATACGAGACCCAGTACTTC
CDR3 protein: CASRLAEQGYETQYF

D gene: NA
J gene: TRBJ1-2
clone size: NA
V gene: TRBV7-9
CDR3 length: 14
CDR3 DNA: TGTGCCAGCACCTTTCCTGAGGTCAGCTATGGCTACACCTTC
CDR3 protein: CASTFPEVSYGYTF

D gene: NA
J gene: TRBJ1-2
clone size: few
V gene: TRBV28
CDR3 length: 15
CDR3 DNA: TGTGCCAGCAGTGCATCAGTCGAGGGGGACTATGGCTACACCTTC
CDR3 protein: CASSASVEGDYGYTF

D gene: NA
J gene: TRBJ1-5
clone size: NA
V gene: TRBV6-5
CDR3 length: 14
CDR3 DNA: TGTGCCAGCAGTCCCCGTACCCCGTCGCCGCCCCAGCATTTT
CDR3 protein: CASSPRTPSPPQHF

D gene: NA
J gene: TRBJ1-3
clone size: NA
V gene: TRBV4-3
CDR3 length: 17
CDR3 DNA: TGCGCCAGCAGCCAAGAAGTGCGGGTCTTAGTTGGAAACACCATATATTTT
CDR3 protein: CASSQEVRVLVGNTIYF

D gene: NA
J gene: TRBJ2-4
clone size: once
V gene: TRBV5-4
CDR3 length: 14
CDR3 DNA: TGTGCCAGCAGCCCTGAAGGGGCCAAAAACATTCAGTACTTC
CDR3 protein: CASSPEGAKNIQYF

D gene: NA
J gene: TRBJ2-5
clone size: NA
V gene: TRBV10-3
CDR3 length: 14
CDR3 DNA: TGTGCCATCAGTGAGTCAGAGGTTACTGAGACCCAGTACTTC
CDR3 protein: CAISESEVTETQYF

D gene: NA
J gene: TRBJ2-1
clone size: once
V gene: TRBV9
CDR3 length: 15
CDR3 DNA: TGTGCCAGCAGCGTAAGGGGGAGCACCTACAATGAGCAGTTCTTC
CDR3 protein: CASSVRGSTYNEQFF

D gene: NA
J gene: TRBJ1-2
clone size: NA
V gene: TRBV30
CDR3 length: 12
CDR3 DNA: TGTGCCTGGAGTTTAGGGGCCTATGGCTACACCTTC
CDR3 protein: CAWSLGAYGYTF

D gene: TRBD2
J gene: TRBJ2-7
clone size: NA
V gene: TRBV10-2
CDR3 length: 14
CDR3 DNA: TGCGCCAGCAGTGAGTCGACTAGCGATCGCGAGCAGTACTTC
CDR3 protein: CASSESTSDREQYF

D gene: NA
J gene: TRBJ2-3
clone size: few
V gene: TRBV7-6
CDR3 length: 17
CDR3 DNA: TGTGCCAGCAGCTTCTCCGGGACGCAGGGGTACACAGATACGCAGTATTTT
CDR3 protein: CASSFSGTQGYTDTQYF

D gene: TRBD2
J gene: TRBJ2-5
clone size: NA
V gene: TRBV9
CDR3 length: 15
CDR3 DNA: TGTGCCAGCAGCGTCCTAGCGGGGGGTCAAGAGACCCAGTACTTC
CDR3 protein: CASSVLAGGQETQYF

D gene: NA
J gene: TRBJ2-1
clone size: NA
V gene: TRBV7-6
CDR3 length: 12
CDR3 DNA: TGTGCCAGCAGCTTAGACAGACATGAGCAGTTCTTC
CDR3 protein: CASSLDRHEQFF

D gene: NA
J gene: TRBJ2-7
clone size: NA
V gene: TRBV4-1
CDR3 length: 16
CDR3 DNA: TGCGCCAGCAGCCAAGAGGTCCAGGGGGGCCCCTACGAGCAGTACTTC
CDR3 protein: CASSQEVQGGPYEQYF

D gene: NA
J gene: TRBJ2-7
clone size: NA
V gene: TRBV14
CDR3 length: 14
CDR3 DNA: TGTGCCAGCAGCCAGGACGTCGGTTTCCACGAGCAGTACTTC
CDR3 protein: CASSQDVGFHEQYF

D gene: TRBD2
J gene: TRBJ2-7
clone size: NA
V gene: TRBV13
CDR3 length: 16
CDR3 DNA: TGTGCCAGCAGCTTAGAAGGCGGGAGGGCCGCCCACGAGCAGTACTTC
CDR3 protein: CASSLEGGRAAHEQYF